This TCR beta chain was captured in a study of blood T cells in healthy people across ages. Study-level results: TCR beta diversity per million T cells fell roughly linearly with age.

The use of a sample-barcoded 5' primer and a J-beta primer mix characterized a second PCR of roughly 7 to 11 cycles. TCRdb fed the 5' RACE reads into MiXCR, producing one record per CDR3 protein. The sample has about a million distinct CDR3 sequences; under 40% are singletons. The germline CDR1 and CDR2 sequences are SGHAT and FQDESV (reference sequence). The CDR3 consists of 16 residues. In the case of this clonotype: Its antigen remains unidentified. Mismatch with germline at one junction end may stem from a read error.

Sequenced input: blood. This TCR came from a man aged 18 to 35 in good health. This chain uses TRBV11-1 with TRBJ2-7; D call uncertain. This chain's CDR3 is CASSVRPTEGSYELYF. CDR3 nucleotides: TGCGCCAGCAGCGTCCGTCCTACCGAAGGATCCTACGAGCTGTACTTC.